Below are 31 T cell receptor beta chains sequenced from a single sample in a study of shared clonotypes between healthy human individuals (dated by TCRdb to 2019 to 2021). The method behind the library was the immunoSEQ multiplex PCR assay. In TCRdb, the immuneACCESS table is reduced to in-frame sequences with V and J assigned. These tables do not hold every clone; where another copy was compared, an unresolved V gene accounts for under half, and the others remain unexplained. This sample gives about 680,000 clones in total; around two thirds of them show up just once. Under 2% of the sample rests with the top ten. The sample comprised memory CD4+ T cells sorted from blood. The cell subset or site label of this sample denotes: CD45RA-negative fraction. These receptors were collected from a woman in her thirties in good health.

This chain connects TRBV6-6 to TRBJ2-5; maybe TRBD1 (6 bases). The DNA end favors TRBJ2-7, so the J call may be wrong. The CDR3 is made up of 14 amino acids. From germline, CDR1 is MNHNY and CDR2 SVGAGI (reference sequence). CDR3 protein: CAESGDSKNNEQYF. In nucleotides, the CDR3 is TGTGCCGAGTCAGGGGATTCGAAGAATAACGAGCAGTACTTC.

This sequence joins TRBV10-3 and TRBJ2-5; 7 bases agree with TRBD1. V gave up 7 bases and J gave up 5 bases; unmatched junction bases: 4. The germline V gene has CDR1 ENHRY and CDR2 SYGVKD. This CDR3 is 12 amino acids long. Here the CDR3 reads CAIKGAPETQYF. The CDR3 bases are TGTGCCATCAAGGGGGCTCCGGAGACCCAGTACTTC.

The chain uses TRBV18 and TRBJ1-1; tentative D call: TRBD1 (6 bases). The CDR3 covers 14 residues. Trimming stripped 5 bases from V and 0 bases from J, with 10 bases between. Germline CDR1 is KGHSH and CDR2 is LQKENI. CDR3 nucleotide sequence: TGTGCCAGCTCATCACAGGGATTGAACACTGAAGCTTTCTTT. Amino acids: CASSSQGLNTEAFF.

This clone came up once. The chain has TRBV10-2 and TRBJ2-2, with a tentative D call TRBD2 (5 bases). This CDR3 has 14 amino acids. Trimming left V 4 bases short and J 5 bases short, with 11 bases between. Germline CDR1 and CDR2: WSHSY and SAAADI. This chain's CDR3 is CASSGTSRTGELFF. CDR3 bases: TGCGCCAGCAGTGGGACTTCACGAACCGGGGAGCTGTTTTTT.

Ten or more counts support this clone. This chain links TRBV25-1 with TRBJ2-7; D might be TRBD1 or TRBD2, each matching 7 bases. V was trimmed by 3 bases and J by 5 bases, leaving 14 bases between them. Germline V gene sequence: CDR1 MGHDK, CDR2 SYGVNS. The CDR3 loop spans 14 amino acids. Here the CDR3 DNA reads TGTGCCAGCAGTGAGTCAGGGGGAGGGAACGAGCAGTACTTC. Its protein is CASSESGGGNEQYF.

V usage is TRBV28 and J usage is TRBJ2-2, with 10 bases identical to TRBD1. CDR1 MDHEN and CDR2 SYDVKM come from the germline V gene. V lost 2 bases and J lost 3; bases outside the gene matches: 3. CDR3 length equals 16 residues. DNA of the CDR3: TGTGCCAGCAGTTTAATGGGGACAGGGGACACCGGGGAGCTGTTTTTT. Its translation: CASSLMGTGDTGELFF. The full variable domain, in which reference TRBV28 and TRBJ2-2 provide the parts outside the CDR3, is DVKVTQSSRYLVKRTGEKVFLECVQDMDHENMFWYRQDPGLGLRLIYFSYDVKMKEKGDIPEGYSVSREKKERFSLILESASTNQTSMYLCASSLMGTGDTGELFFGEGSRLTVL.

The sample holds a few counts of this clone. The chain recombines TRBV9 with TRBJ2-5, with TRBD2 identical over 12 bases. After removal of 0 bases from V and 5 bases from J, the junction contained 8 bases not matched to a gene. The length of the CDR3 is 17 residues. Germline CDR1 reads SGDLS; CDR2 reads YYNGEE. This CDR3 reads CASSVGLAGAPGETQYF. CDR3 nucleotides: TGTGCCAGCAGCGTAGGACTAGCGGGAGCGCCTGGTGAGACCCAGTACTTC.

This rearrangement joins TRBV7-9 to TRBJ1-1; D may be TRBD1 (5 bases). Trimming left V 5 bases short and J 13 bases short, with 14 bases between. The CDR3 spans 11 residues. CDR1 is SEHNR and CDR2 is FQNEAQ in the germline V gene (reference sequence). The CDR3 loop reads CASSMTVGLFF. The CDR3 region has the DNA TGTGCCAGCAGCATGACTGTGGGGCTTTTCTTT.

The CDR3 protein is CASSPGRGELNGYTF. The CDR3 nucleotides read TGTGCCAGCTCACCAGGCAGGGGGGAGTTGAATGGCTACACCTTC. The rearrangement links TRBV18 to TRBJ1-2; 7 bases fit TRBD1. CDR1 and CDR2 (germline): KGHSH, LQKENI. With 2 bases clipped from V and 6 bases from J, the junction kept 9 bases outside the gene matches. The CDR3 is made up of 15 amino acids.

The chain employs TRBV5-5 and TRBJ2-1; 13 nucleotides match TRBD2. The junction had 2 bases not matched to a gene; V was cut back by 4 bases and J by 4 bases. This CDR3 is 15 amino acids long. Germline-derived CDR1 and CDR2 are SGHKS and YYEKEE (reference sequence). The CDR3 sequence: CASSRGLAGYNEQFF. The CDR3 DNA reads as TGTGCCAGCAGCCGGGGACTAGCGGGATACAATGAGCAGTTCTTC.

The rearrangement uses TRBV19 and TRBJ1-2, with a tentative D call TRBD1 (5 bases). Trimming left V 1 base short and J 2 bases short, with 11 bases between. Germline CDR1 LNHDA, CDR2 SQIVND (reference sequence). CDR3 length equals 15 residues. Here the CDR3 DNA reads TGTGCCAGTAGTATAGGACCATCAGGGAACTATGGCTACACCTTC. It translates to CASSIGPSGNYGYTF.

CDR3 coding DNA: TGTGCCAGCAGCCAATCGGCAGACAACACCGGGGAGCTGTTTTTT. Encoded protein: CASSQSADNTGELFF. This chain connects TRBV11-2 to TRBJ2-2, with D hard to call. Germline V gene lookup returns CDR1 SGHAT and CDR2 FQNNGV. Trimming stripped 5 bases from V and 2 bases from J, with 12 bases between. This CDR3 comprises 15 residues. Full variable domain (rest looked up from reference TRBV11-2 and TRBJ2-2): EAGVAQSPRYKIIEKRQSVAFWCNPISGHATLYWYQQILGQGPKLLIQFQNNGVVDDSQLPKDRFSAERLKGVDSTLKIQPAKLEDSAVYLCASSQSADNTGELFFGEGSRLTVL.

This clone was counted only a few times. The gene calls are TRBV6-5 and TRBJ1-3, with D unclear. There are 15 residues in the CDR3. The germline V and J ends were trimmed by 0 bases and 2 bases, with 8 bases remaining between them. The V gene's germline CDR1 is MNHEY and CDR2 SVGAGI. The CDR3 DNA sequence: TGTGCCAGCAGTTACTCGAACCTAGCTGGAAACACCATATATTTT. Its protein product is CASSYSNLAGNTIYF.

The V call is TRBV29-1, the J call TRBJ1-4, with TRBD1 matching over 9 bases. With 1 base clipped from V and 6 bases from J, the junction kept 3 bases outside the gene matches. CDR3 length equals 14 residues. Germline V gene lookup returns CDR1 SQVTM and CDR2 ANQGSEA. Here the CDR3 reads CSVEGTGDYEKLFF. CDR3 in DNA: TGCAGCGTTGAAGGGACAGGGGATTATGAAAAACTGTTTTTT. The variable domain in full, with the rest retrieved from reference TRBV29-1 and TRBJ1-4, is SAVISQKPSRDICQRGTSLTIQCQVDSQVTMMFWYRQQPGQSLTLIATANQGSEATYESGFVIDKFPISRPNLTFSTLTVSNMSPEDSSIYLCSVEGTGDYEKLFFGSGTQLSVL.

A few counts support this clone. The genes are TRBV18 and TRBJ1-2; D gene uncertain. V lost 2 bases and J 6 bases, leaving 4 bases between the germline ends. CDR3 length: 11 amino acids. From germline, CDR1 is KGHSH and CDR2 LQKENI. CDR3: CASSPTHGYTF. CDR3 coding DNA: TGTGCCAGCTCACCAACCCATGGCTACACCTTC.

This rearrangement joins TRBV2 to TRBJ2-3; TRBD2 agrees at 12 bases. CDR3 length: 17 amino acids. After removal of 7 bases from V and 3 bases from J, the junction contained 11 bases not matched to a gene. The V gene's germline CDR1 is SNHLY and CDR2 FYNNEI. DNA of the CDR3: TGTGCCAGCAAAGGGCTAGCGGGAGGGCCGGGAACAGATACGCAGTATTTT. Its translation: CASKGLAGGPGTDTQYF.

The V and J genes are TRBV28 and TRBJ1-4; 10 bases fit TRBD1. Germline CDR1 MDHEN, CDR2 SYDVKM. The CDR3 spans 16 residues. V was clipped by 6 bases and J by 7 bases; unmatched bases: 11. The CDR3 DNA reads TGTGCCAGCAGATTCCGGGACAGGGGTTTAGGTGAAAAACTGTTTTTT. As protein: CASRFRDRGLGEKLFF.

CDR3 amino acids: CASSPVSNGRGHEQYF. As DNA, the CDR3 is TGTGCCAGCAGCCCCGTTAGTAACGGGAGAGGCCACGAGCAGTACTTC. The rearrangement uses TRBV5-5 and TRBJ2-7; the D gene is possibly TRBD2 (6 bases). V lost 4 bases and J lost 5, with 22 bases in between. The germline gives CDR1 SGHKS, CDR2 YYEKEE (reference sequence). This CDR3 region has 16 residues.

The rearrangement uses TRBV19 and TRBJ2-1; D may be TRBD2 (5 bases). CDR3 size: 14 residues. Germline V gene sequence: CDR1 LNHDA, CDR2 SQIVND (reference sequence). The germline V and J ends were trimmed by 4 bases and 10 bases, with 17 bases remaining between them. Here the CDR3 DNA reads TGTGCCAGTAGTAGGGCCACGGGGTTGGTGGAGCAGTTCTTC. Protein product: CASSRATGLVEQFF.

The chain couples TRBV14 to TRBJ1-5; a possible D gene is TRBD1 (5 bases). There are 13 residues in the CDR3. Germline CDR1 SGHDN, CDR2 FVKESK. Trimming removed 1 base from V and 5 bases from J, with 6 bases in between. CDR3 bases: TGTGCCAGCAGCCAAGTGGGGCATCAGCCCCAGCATTTT. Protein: CASSQVGHQPQHF. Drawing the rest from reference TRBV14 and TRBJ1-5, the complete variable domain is EAGVTQFPSHSVIEKGQTVTLRCDPISGHDNLYWYRRVMGKEIKFLLHFVKESKQDESGMPNNRFLAERTGGTYSTLKVQPAELEDSGVYFCASSQVGHQPQHFGDGTRLSIL.

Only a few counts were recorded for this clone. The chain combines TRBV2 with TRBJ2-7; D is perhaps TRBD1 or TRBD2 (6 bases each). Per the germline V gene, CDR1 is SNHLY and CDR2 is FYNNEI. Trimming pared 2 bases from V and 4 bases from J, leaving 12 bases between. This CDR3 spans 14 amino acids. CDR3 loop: CASSEPRGRYEQYF. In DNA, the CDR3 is TGTGCCAGCAGTGAACCCCGGGGGCGGTACGAGCAGTACTTC.

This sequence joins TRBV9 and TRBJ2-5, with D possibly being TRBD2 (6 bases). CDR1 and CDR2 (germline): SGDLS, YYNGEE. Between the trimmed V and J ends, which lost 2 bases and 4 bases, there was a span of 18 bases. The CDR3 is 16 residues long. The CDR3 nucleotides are TGTGCCAGCAGCGTCTCGACTAGTTGGGGCCGAGAGACCCAGTACTTC. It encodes CASSVSTSWGRETQYF.

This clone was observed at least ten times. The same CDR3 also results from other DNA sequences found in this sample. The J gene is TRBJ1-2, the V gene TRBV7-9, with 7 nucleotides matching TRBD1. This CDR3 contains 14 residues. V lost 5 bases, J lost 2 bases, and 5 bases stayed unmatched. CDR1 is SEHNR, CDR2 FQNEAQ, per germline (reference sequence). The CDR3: CASSPMTGNYGYTF. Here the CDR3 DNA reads TGTGCCAGCAGCCCTATGACAGGGAACTATGGCTACACCTTC.

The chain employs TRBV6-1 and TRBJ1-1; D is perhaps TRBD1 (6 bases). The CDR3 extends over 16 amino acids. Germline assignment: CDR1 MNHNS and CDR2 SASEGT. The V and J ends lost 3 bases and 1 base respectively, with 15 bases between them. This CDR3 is CASSDTPGGGNTEAFF. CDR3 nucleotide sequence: TGTGCCAGCAGTGACACGCCAGGAGGGGGGAACACTGAAGCTTTCTTT.

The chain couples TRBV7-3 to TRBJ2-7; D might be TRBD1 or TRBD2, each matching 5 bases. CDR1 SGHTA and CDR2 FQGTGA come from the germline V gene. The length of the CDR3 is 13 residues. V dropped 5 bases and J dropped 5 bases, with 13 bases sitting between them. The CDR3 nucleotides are TGTGCCAGCAGCCCGGGACCAAGGAACGAGCAGTACTTC. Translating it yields CASSPGPRNEQYF. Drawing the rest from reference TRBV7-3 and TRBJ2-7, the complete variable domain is GAGVSQTPSNKVTEKGKYVELRCDPISGHTALYWYRQSLGQGPEFLIYFQGTGAADDSGLPNDRFFAVRPEGSVSTLKIQRTERGDSAVYLCASSPGPRNEQYFGPGTRLTVT.

DNA for the CDR3: TGTGCCAGCAGTTACTCCCCACAGAGGGTATTTGGTGGCTACACCTTC. Translation gives CASSYSPQRVFGGYTF. The chain couples TRBV6-5 to TRBJ1-2; D ambiguous. CDR1 and CDR2 from the germline V gene are MNHEY and SVGAGI. The CDR3 is made up of 16 amino acids. Trimming took off 0 bases at V and 7 bases at J, with 18 bases between the two ends.

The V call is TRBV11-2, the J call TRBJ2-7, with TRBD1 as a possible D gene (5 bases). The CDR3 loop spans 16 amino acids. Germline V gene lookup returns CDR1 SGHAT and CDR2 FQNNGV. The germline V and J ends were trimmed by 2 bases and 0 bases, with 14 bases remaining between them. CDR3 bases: TGTGCCAGCAGCTTATTTTTACAGGCTTCCTCCTACGAGCAGTACTTC. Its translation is CASSLFLQASSYEQYF.

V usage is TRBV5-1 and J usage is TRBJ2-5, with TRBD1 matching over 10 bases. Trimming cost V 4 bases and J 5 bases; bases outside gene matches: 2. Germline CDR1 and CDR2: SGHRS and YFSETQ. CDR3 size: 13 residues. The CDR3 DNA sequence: TGCGCCAGCAGCCGGGGACAGGGGGAGACCCAGTACTTC. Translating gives CASSRGQGETQYF.

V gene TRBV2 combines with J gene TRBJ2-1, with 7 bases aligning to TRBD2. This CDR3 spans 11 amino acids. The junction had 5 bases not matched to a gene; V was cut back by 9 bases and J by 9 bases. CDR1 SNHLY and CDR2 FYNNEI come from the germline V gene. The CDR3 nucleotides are TGTGCCAGTAGAGCGGGAATTGAGCAGTTCTTC. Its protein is CASRAGIEQFF.

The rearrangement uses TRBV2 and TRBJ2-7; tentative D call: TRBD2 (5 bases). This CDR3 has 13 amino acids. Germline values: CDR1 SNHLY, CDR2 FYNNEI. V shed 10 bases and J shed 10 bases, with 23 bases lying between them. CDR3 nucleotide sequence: TGTGCCACCCTCCTTGAAGTTGCGGCGGGTCAGTACTTC. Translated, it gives CATLLEVAAGQYF. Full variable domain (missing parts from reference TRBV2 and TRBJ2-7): EPEVTQTPSHQVTQMGQEVILRCVPISNHLYFYWYRQILGQKVEFLVSFYNNEISEKSEIFDDQFSVERPDGSNFTLKIRSTKLEDSAMYFCATLLEVAAGQYFGPGTRLTVT.

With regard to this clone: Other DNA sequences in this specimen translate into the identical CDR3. The CDR3 loop reads CASSPGQGSEKLFF. In DNA form, the CDR3 reads TGTGCCAGCTCACCGGGACAGGGTAGTGAAAAACTGTTTTTT. This chain links TRBV18 with TRBJ1-4; 9 bases align to TRBD1. The germline V gene encodes CDR1 KGHSH and CDR2 LQKENI. The junction had 3 bases not matched to a gene; V was cut back by 3 bases and J by 7 bases. This CDR3 is 14 amino acids long.